The T cell receptor beta chain under discussion was sequenced for a study of cytomegalovirus exposure and HLA in healthy donors. Study outcomes and limitations: Altogether, 160 or so TCR beta chains were recorded as cytomegalovirus-associated. A subsequent analysis found that TCR clusters from the first cohort also tended to co-occur in the approximately 130 validation repertoires, with about 94% of cluster scores above 0.

This clone was detected only once. What it binds is unknown. Germline assignment: CDR1 SGHTA and CDR2 FQGNSA. J lost 5 bases, V lost 2 bases, and 3 bases had no gene match. This CDR3 spans 14 amino acids. Sequencing was performed with immunoSEQ multiplex PCR; in TCRdb, only in-frame clones are kept and a portion is missing. The sample records some 200,000 clones, more than 75% being singletons. The V and J genes are TRBV7-2 and TRBJ1-5, with TRBD1 matching 7 bases. The sample comprised PBMCs. The sequence was obtained from a man aged 30-40 years in good health and CMV-seropositive. The chain's CDR3 is CASSLQGVYQPQHF. CDR3 coding DNA: TGTGCCAGCAGCTTACAGGGGGTCTATCAGCCCCAGCATTTT.